These 9 T cell receptor beta chains originate from one sample sequenced in a study of blood T cell repertoires in COVID-19. Libraries were prepared by immunoSEQ multiplex PCR; TCRdb keeps only in-frame clonotypes and omits some of them. The sample contains roughly 260,000 clones, approximately 90% of which appear only once. Sequencing used PBMCs or T cells enriched from blood (not recorded which). The receptors stem from a woman in her 30s with acute COVID-19.

The rearrangement links TRBV11-2 to TRBJ1-6; 10 bases agree with TRBD1. V shed 5 bases and J 10 bases; nucleotides not matched to a gene: 8. The CDR3 is 15 amino acids. Germline V gives CDR1 SGHAT, CDR2 FQNNGV. The CDR3 reads CASSLRDRGLSPLHF. CDR3 in DNA: TGTGCCAGCAGCCTACGGGACAGGGGTTTATCACCCCTCCACTTT. Full variable domain (missing parts from reference TRBV11-2 and TRBJ1-6): EAGVAQSPRYKIIEKRQSVAFWCNPISGHATLYWYQQILGQGPKLLIQFQNNGVVDDSQLPKDRFSAERLKGVDSTLKIQPAKLEDSAVYLCASSLRDRGLSPLHFGNGTRLTVT.

This clone has only one observation. This chain joins TRBV9 and TRBJ2-7; D may be TRBD2 (5 bases). The CDR3 loop spans 14 amino acids. Trimming shortened V by 4 bases and J by 3 bases, and 14 bases separated the two germline ends. CDR1 is SGDLS, CDR2 YYNGEE, per germline. The CDR3, as DNA: TGTGCCAGCAGCCCCGGCTCGGGAAACTACGAGCAGTACTTC. It specifies CASSPGSGNYEQYF.

The chain employs TRBV2 and TRBJ2-3; 8 bases fit TRBD2. Germline V gives CDR1 SNHLY, CDR2 FYNNEI. V lost 11 bases to trimming and J lost 8 bases; unmatched junction nucleotides: 3. The CDR3 sequence is 10 residues long. The CDR3 spells CASGGATQYF. The CDR3 nucleotides are TGTGCCTCGGGAGGGGCTACGCAGTATTTT.

This chain links TRBV28 with TRBJ1-3; D may be TRBD1 (6 bases). CDR1 MDHEN and CDR2 SYDVKM come from the germline V gene. V was pared by 6 bases and J by 6 bases, with 18 bases between. This CDR3 has 15 residues. CDR3 region: CASSGDPRGANTIYF. CDR3 nucleotides: TGTGCCAGCAGCGGAGACCCCAGGGGAGCAAACACCATATATTTT.

The J gene is TRBJ2-1, the V gene TRBV5-1, with 12 bases fitting TRBD2. CDR3 length: 14 residues. Germline trimming cut 5 bases from V and 5 bases from J; bases unmatched to any gene: 2. Germline CDR1 reads SGHRS; CDR2 reads YFSETQ. Here the CDR3 DNA reads TGCGCCAGCAGGAGGACTAGCGGGGACAATGAGCAGTTCTTC. Translated: CASRRTSGDNEQFF.

This clone was seen a few times. CDR3 loop: CASSPGQGQINEKLFF. In DNA, the CDR3 is TGTGCCAGCAGCCCAGGCCAGGGACAGATTAATGAAAAACTGTTTTTT. The chain employs TRBV7-8 and TRBJ1-4; TRBD1 agrees at 7 bases. This CDR3 is built from 16 residues. CDR1 SGHVS and CDR2 FQNEAQ come from the germline V gene. V dropped 5 bases and J dropped 4; count of bases not matched to a gene: 10. Full variable domain (outside the CDR3, taken from reference TRBV7-8 and TRBJ1-4): GAGVSQSPRYKVAKRGQDVALRCDPISGHVSLFWYQQALGQGPEFLTYFQNEAQLDKSGLPSDRFFAERPEGSVSTLKIQRTQQEDSAVYLCASSPGQGQINEKLFFGSGTQLSVL.

The V call is TRBV10-3, the J call TRBJ1-1; D unclear. The CDR3 runs 15 residues. The germline V and J ends were trimmed by 0 bases and 1 base, with 9 bases remaining between them. CDR1 is ENHRY, CDR2 SYGVKD, per germline. CDR3 nucleotide sequence: TGTGCCATCAGTGAGTCGTCCAACTCGAACACTGAAGCTTTCTTT. The encoded protein is CAISESSNSNTEAFF.

J is TRBJ2-1 and V is TRBV2, with a tentative D call TRBD1 (7 bases). CDR3 length: 15 residues. CDR1 SNHLY and CDR2 FYNNEI come from the germline V gene. V was trimmed by 9 bases and J by 8 bases, leaving 23 bases between them. The CDR3, as DNA: TGTGCCAGGGCCCCCGTGAGGACAGGAGGGGATGAGCAGTTCTTC. It translates to CARAPVRTGGDEQFF.

The chain is built from TRBV30 and TRBJ2-2; 8 positions agree with TRBD1. This CDR3 comprises 15 residues. Trimming took 2 bases from V and 7 from J; bases not matched to a gene: 9. Germline V gene data show CDR1 as GTSNPN and CDR2 as SVGIG (reference sequence). CDR3 protein: CAWSTGQGNHGELFF. DNA for the CDR3: TGTGCCTGGAGTACTGGACAGGGAAACCACGGGGAGCTGTTTTTT.